These 12 T cell receptor beta chains were all obtained from the same sample, sequenced in a study of breast tumors, draining lymph nodes, adjacent tissues. Breast cancer patients provided tissue from their axillary draining lymph nodes. TCRdb recomputed calls from the multiplex PCR reads with MiXCR, one row per CDR3 protein. The data show approximately 170,000 distinct CDR3 sequences, 30% to 35% seen once. The source material was axillary lymph node tissue. The receptors stem from a female donor with breast cancer. Some clones in this sample may be carry-over from other donors' samples.

This clonotype was seen at least ten times. The chain links TRBV20-1 to TRBJ1-3; no reliable D call. CDR3 length: 13 residues. Trimming pared 0 bases from V and 3 bases from J, leaving 6 bases between. Germline V CDR1 and CDR2: DFQATT, SNEGSKA (reference sequence). CDR3 in amino acids: CSARELIGNTIYF. The CDR3 DNA reads TGCAGTGCTAGAGAGTTAATTGGAAACACCATATATTTT.

The V and J genes are TRBV5-1 and TRBJ2-5; 7 bases are shared with TRBD2. V lost 3 bases, J lost 3 bases, and 11 bases stayed unmatched. Germline loops: CDR1 SGHRS, CDR2 YFSETQ. CDR3 size: 16 residues. CDR3 in amino acids: CASSSKRTSSEETQYF. The CDR3 DNA follows: TGCGCCAGCAGCTCAAAAAGGACTAGTAGCGAAGAGACCCAGTACTTC.

This clonotype was picked up many times. The V and J genes are TRBV5-6 and TRBJ1-2; D is unresolved. CDR3 size: 12 residues. Trimming shortened V by 3 bases and J by 0 bases, and 3 bases separated the two germline ends. CDR1 and CDR2 (germline): SGHDT, YYEEEE. The CDR3 reads CASSSTNYGYTF. Written as DNA, the CDR3 is TGTGCCAGCAGCTCGACTAACTATGGCTACACCTTC. The full variable domain, with the rest looked up from reference TRBV5-6 and TRBJ1-2, is DAGVTQSPTHLIKTRGQQVTLRCSPKSGHDTVSWYQQALGQGPQFIFQYYEEEERQRGNFPDRFSGHQFPNYSSELNVNALLLGDSALYLCASSSTNYGYTFGSGTRLTVV.

In the case of this clonotype: Being one base from a much bigger clone, this may be a read error. The rearrangement joins TRBV6-4 to TRBJ2-7; D is ambiguous. Germline assignment: CDR1 MRHNA and CDR2 SNTAGT. CDR3 size: 12 residues. Trimming removed 0 bases at V and 6 bases at J, with 6 bases between. Here the CDR3 reads CASSDSVAEQYF. CDR3 in DNA: TGTGCCAGCAGTGACTCAGTGGCCGAGCAGTACTTC.

This chain connects TRBV20-1 to TRBJ1-3; D not resolved. The CDR3 is 12 amino acids. Per germline, CDR1 DFQATT and CDR2 SNEGSKA (reference sequence). Trimming removed 6 bases from V and 3 bases from J, with 9 bases in between. This CDR3 reads CSAAPNGNTIYF. The CDR3 region has the DNA TGCAGTGCGGCGCCGAATGGAAACACCATATATTTT.

The sample holds many counts of this clonotype. The chain joins TRBV20-1 to TRBJ2-1; TRBD2 matches at 7 bases. Per the germline V gene, CDR1 is DFQATT and CDR2 is SNEGSKA (reference sequence). V shed 6 bases, J shed 0 bases, and the junction held 5 bases outside the gene matches. The CDR3 consists of 14 residues. CDR3 in DNA: TGCAGTGCAAGGACTAGGAGCTCCTACAATGAGCAGTTCTTC. Protein: CSARTRSSYNEQFF.

The chain couples TRBV9 to TRBJ1-2; 12 bases match TRBD1. CDR1 is SGDLS, CDR2 YYNGEE, per germline. The CDR3 has 17 amino acids. V shed 7 bases, J shed 7 bases, and the junction held 17 bases outside the gene matches. The CDR3, as DNA: TGTGCCAGCGGGACAGGGGGCGAAGGAAACACCATATCTGGCTACACCTTC. Protein: CASGTGGEGNTISGYTF.

This clonotype was recorded many times. This chain links TRBV5-1 with TRBJ2-5, with D possibly being TRBD1 or TRBD2 (7 bases each). V lost 0 bases and J 2 bases, leaving 14 bases between the germline ends. This CDR3 is built from 16 residues. The germline V gene encodes CDR1 SGHRS and CDR2 YFSETQ. The CDR3 DNA reads TGCGCCAGCAGCTTGGGACAGGGAGGGGGACAAGAGACCCAGTACTTC. Its protein product is CASSLGQGGGQETQYF.

This rearrangement joins TRBV25-1 to TRBJ1-2; 7 bases match TRBD1. Trimming cost V 5 bases and J 2 bases; bases outside gene matches: 14. This CDR3 spans 17 amino acids. Germline loops: CDR1 MGHDK, CDR2 SYGVNS. The CDR3 region has the DNA TGTGCCAGCAGTCCCCGATACGAGACAGGGCCCAACTATGGCTACACCTTC. Its translation: CASSPRYETGPNYGYTF.

This clonotype was detected only a few times. The chain carries TRBV6-5 and TRBJ1-2; maybe TRBD1 (5 bases). V dropped 0 bases and J dropped 6 bases, with 14 bases sitting between them. Germline CDR1 and CDR2: MNHEY and SVGAGI. This CDR3 has 15 amino acids. The CDR3 loop is CASSYSIRERDGYTF. The CDR3 bases are TGTGCCAGCAGTTACTCGATCAGGGAAAGGGATGGCTACACCTTC.

This clonotype was seen many times. The chain uses TRBV6-5 and TRBJ2-2; D possibly corresponds to TRBD2 (6 bases). Germline CDR1 and CDR2: MNHEY and SVGAGI. Trimming shortened V by 7 bases and J by 5 bases, and 11 bases separated the two germline ends. The CDR3 runs 13 residues. The CDR3: CASTPSDTGELFF. Written as DNA, the CDR3 is TGTGCCAGCACCCCTAGCGATACCGGGGAGCTGTTTTTT.

This chain links TRBV9 with TRBJ2-2, with 9 bases fitting TRBD1. J lost 16 bases, V lost 2 bases, and 18 bases had no gene match. This CDR3 is 16 amino acids long. The germline V gene encodes CDR1 SGDLS and CDR2 YYNGEE. The CDR3 DNA reads as TGTGCCAGCAGCGTCCCCCGGACAGGGGACACCGGGGCGCCGTTTTTT. Amino acids: CASSVPRTGDTGAPFF. The variable domain in full, with the rest retrieved from reference TRBV9 and TRBJ2-2, is DSGVTQTPKHLITATGQRVTLRCSPRSGDLSVYWYQQSLDQGLQFLIQYYNGEERAKGNILERFSAQQFPDLHSELNLSSLELGDSALYFCASSVPRTGDTGAPFFGEGSRLTVL.